A selection of T cell receptor beta chains follows, all from one sample in a study of blood T cell repertoires in COVID-19. Data came from immunoSEQ multiplex PCR; TCRdb stores just in-frame clones and leaves some out. This sample has roughly 30,000 clones, with roughly 86% found just once. Sequenced material: peripheral blood. The receptors stem from a man aged 70-80 years with acute or convalescent COVID-19. Each CDR3 is given with its conserved first and last residue. Each record gives: CDR3 protein, CDR3 DNA, J gene, clone size, V gene, D gene. The D gene is left open where the match is weak. Clone size is given for some rows only: seen once, a few or many times, or a class if the clone is expanded.

CASSTQGYRGYTF	TGTGCCAGCAGTACGCAGGGATATCGCGGCTACACCTTC	TRBJ1-2	-	TRBV6-5	-
CASSKGQNYGYTF	TGTGCCAGCAGCAAAGGACAGAACTATGGCTACACCTTC	TRBJ1-2	once	TRBV5-5	-
CASGFFLAGGGSYNEQFF	TGTGCCAGCGGGTTCTTTTTAGCGGGAGGTGGATCCTACAATGAGCAGTTCTTC	TRBJ2-1	-	TRBV7-3	TRBD2
CASSYDRDNEQFF	TGTGCCAGCAGTTACGACAGGGACAATGAGCAGTTCTTC	TRBJ2-1	-	TRBV5-6	TRBD1
CASSFSEGTEAFF	TGTGCCAGCAGCTTCTCGGAGGGAACTGAAGCTTTCTTT	TRBJ1-1	-	TRBV5-5	-
CASSLKFAGLAGDNEQFF	TGTGCCAGCAGCTTAAAGTTTGCTGGACTAGCGGGAGACAATGAGCAGTTCTTC	TRBJ2-1	-	TRBV7-3	TRBD2
CASSLEYKRYEQYF	TGTGCCAGCAGTTTGGAGTATAAGCGGTACGAGCAGTACTTC	TRBJ2-7	-	TRBV28	-
CASSQGPGGDTQYF	TGTGCCAGCAGCCAAGGGCCCGGGGGAGATACGCAGTATTTT	TRBJ2-3	once	TRBV7-2	-
CASSWDSDAYEQYF	TGTGCCAGCAGTTGGGACAGCGACGCCTACGAGCAGTACTTC	TRBJ2-7	-	TRBV6-5	TRBD1
CASSQGLGQGEETQYF	TGTGCCAGCAGCCAGGGACTGGGACAGGGAGAAGAGACCCAGTACTTC	TRBJ2-5	-	TRBV14	TRBD1
CASSPASVTDTQYF	TGTGCCAGTAGTCCCGCCAGCGTGACAGATACGCAGTATTTT	TRBJ2-3	-	TRBV19	-
CASSVSPGEDGYTF	TGTGCCAGCAGTGTTTCCCCGGGGGAGGATGGCTACACCTTC	TRBJ1-2	-	TRBV27	-
CASSYMRTQYF	TGTGCCAGCAGTTACATGCGGACCCAGTACTTC	TRBJ2-5	-	TRBV6-2/TRBV6-3	-
CASSQDSDRRGTPDTQYF	TGCGCCAGCAGCCAAGATTCCGACCGAAGGGGGACCCCAGATACGCAGTATTTT	TRBJ2-3	-	TRBV4-3	-
CASSFRRGTDTQYF	TGTGCCAGCAGTTTTCGACGGGGCACAGATACGCAGTATTTT	TRBJ2-3	few	TRBV27	-
CASSRGTGNYEQYF	TGTGCCAGCAGCCGCGGGACAGGGAACTACGAGCAGTACTTC	TRBJ2-7	-	TRBV3-1/TRBV3-2	TRBD1
CASSPGDLLDLLFF	TGCGCCAGCAGCCCGGGGGACCTTTTAGACCTGCTGTTTTTT	TRBJ1-4	-	TRBV5-1	-
CASSYSPTGGYTF	TGTGCCAGCAGTTACTCCCCGACAGGGGGCTACACCTTC	TRBJ1-2	-	TRBV6-2/TRBV6-3	TRBD1
CASSVGTKDYGGYTF	TGTGCCAGCAGCGTAGGCACAAAAGACTATGGAGGCTACACCTTC	TRBJ1-2	-	TRBV9	-
CASAAGGRDTGELFF	TGTGCCAGTGCGGCGGGAGGGCGAGACACCGGGGAGCTGTTTTTT	TRBJ2-2	-	TRBV19	TRBD2
CASSLNSGTDTQYF	TGTGCCAGCAGCTTAAACTCCGGCACAGATACGCAGTATTTT	TRBJ2-3	-	TRBV7-3	-
CAWSSRSDGPQHF	TGTGCCTGGAGTTCTAGGTCCGATGGGCCCCAGCATTTT	TRBJ1-5	-	TRBV30	-
CASSQDPQGEGTEAFF	TGCGCCAGCAGCCAAGATCCACAGGGTGAGGGCACTGAAGCTTTCTTT	TRBJ1-1	-	TRBV4-3	-
CSVEVLGLNEKLFF	TGCAGCGTTGAAGTGCTTGGCCTTAATGAAAAACTGTTTTTT	TRBJ1-4	-	TRBV29-1	-
CASSILAGGEQFF	TGTGCCAGTAGTATACTAGCGGGAGGTGAGCAGTTCTTC	TRBJ2-1	-	TRBV19	TRBD2
CASSLAGEEEKLFF	TGTGCCAGCAGCTTGGCCGGGGAGGAGGAAAAACTGTTTTTT	TRBJ1-4	few	TRBV5-5	-
CASSQNRGLAGYTF	TGTGCCAGCAGCCAAAACAGGGGGCTTGCTGGCTACACCTTC	TRBJ1-2	-	TRBV3-1/TRBV3-2	TRBD1
CASSFQAGNQETQYF	TGTGCCAGCAGTTTCCAAGCGGGTAACCAAGAGACCCAGTACTTC	TRBJ2-5	-	TRBV28	-
CASSPVPQERLSSGNTIYF	TGCGCCAGCAGCCCCGTCCCGCAGGAGCGGCTAAGCTCTGGAAACACCATATATTTT	TRBJ1-3	-	TRBV5-1	-
CASSPGTGRRTEAFF	TGTGCCAGCAGCCCGGGGACAGGTCGAAGGACTGAAGCTTTCTTT	TRBJ1-1	-	TRBV11-2	TRBD1
CAWSPRHYGYTF	TGTGCCTGGAGTCCGAGACATTATGGCTACACCTTC	TRBJ1-2	-	TRBV30	-
CASSPDGHTAWGYTF	TGTGCCAGCAGCCCCGACGGACATACCGCTTGGGGCTACACCTTC	TRBJ1-2	-	TRBV9	-
CASSRWDTQYF	TGTGCCAGCAGCCGGTGGGATACGCAGTATTTT	TRBJ2-3	-	TRBV11-2	-